This T cell receptor beta chain was captured by sequencing in a study of blood T cells in healthy people across ages. As for the study in general: The capture of about one barcoded beta molecule per two T cells was achieved by template switching.

The CDR3 runs to 13 residues. From germline, CDR1 is SNHLY and CDR2 FYNNEI. Trimming took off 3 bases at V and 5 bases at J, with 8 bases between the two ends. Primers used in a second PCR of about 6 to 11 cycles were a sample-barcoded 5' primer and a J-beta primer mix. TCRdb recomputed calls from the 5' RACE reads with MiXCR, one row per CDR3 protein. Counted here are around 2 million distinct CDR3 sequences, 35% to 50% occurring once; the ten biggest clones make up under 25%. Study-level points and caveats: Fewer expanded clones and more diversity marked long-lived versus aged donors. Age showed a roughly linear inverse relationship with TCR beta diversity per million T cells.

This clonotype was seen a handful of times. Its antigen is as yet unknown. The TCR sequence derives from a human donor in good health. The rearrangement joins TRBV2 to TRBJ1-5, with no clear D. The sample comprised blood. The CDR3 bases are TGTGCCAGCAGTGAGACTTCCTATCAGCCCCAGCATTTT. Its protein product is CASSETSYQPQHF.